This TCR beta chain was sequenced for a study of blood T cells in healthy people across ages. Overall study context: Template switching caught about one barcoded beta molecule for each two T cells.

Each sample used at least 6 million PBMCs. Through a sample-barcoded 5' primer and a J-beta primer mix, a second PCR was run for roughly 7 to 11 cycles. TCRdb reanalysed the 5' RACE reads using MiXCR and keeps one entry per CDR3 protein. The sample has about 840,000 distinct CDR3 sequences; roughly 29% are singletons. As for this clonotype: Its matching antigen is unknown.

The CDR3 is made up of 16 amino acids. CDR1 is SGHTA, CDR2 FQGNSA, per germline. Notes on the study in general: Strong correlation linked observed beta diversity and percent naive T cells.

These same records also appear under a second study, on T cells of mothers and their children. This second report adds: Using approximately 1.5 ug per 15 ul, all extracted RNA underwent cDNA synthesis.

The chain uses TRBV7-2 and TRBJ2-4, with D maybe TRBD2 (7 bases). The last part of the DNA fits TRBJ2-7 better; the J call may be wrong. The clonotype originates from a middle-aged woman in good health. The specimen was blood. CDR3 sequence reads: CASSLDAGANSYEQYF. DNA for the CDR3: TGTGCCAGCAGCTTAGATGCGGGGGCCAATTCCTACGAGCAGTACTTC.